The T cell receptor (beta chain) under discussion was sequenced for a study of beta chain features in type 1 diabetes. Regarding the study as a whole: Because the template was cDNA, high-expressing cells might be over-represented.

Expressed TCRB transcripts got sequenced, as all isolated RNA was reverse transcribed. Libraries were prepared by immunoSEQ multiplex PCR; TCRdb keeps only in-frame clonotypes and omits some of them. The sample shows some 270,000 clones, around 14% of them seen only once. On this clone itself: Its target is not known.

Trimming shortened V by 4 bases and J by 2 bases, and 8 bases separated the two germline ends. The CDR3 has 13 residues. Per germline, CDR1 KGHSH and CDR2 LQKENI. This rearrangement joins TRBV18 to TRBJ2-5, with D perhaps TRBD1 (5 bases). Sequenced material: naive CD4+ T cells from blood. The receptor was derived from a woman between 35 and 50 years old in good health. The CDR3, as DNA: TGTGCCAGCTCACAGGACATACAAGAGACCCAGTACTTC. It is translated as CASSQDIQETQYF.